Listed below are T cell receptor beta chains from one sample, sequenced in a study of cytomegalovirus exposure and HLA in healthy donors. Here immunoSEQ multiplex PCR was the method, and the copy in TCRdb shows in-frame clones only, minus some. The sample lists 100,000 or so clones; about four fifths were seen once. Sequenced material: PBMCs. The receptors were sampled from a woman between 35 and 50 years old in good health and CMV-seronegative. The CDR3 runs from the conserved cysteine through the conserved F or W. The D gene is left open where the match is weak.

CDR3: CARKTGAGELFF
DNA: TGCGCCAGAAAGACAGGGGCCGGGGAGCTGTTTTTT
D: TRBD1
V: TRBV5-1
J: TRBJ2-2
length: 12

CDR3: CASSQDVGRNTIYF
DNA: TGCGCCAGCAGCCAAGATGTGGGCCGGAACACCATATATTTT
D: .
V: TRBV4-1
J: TRBJ1-3
length: 14

CDR3: CASPASAEAFF
DNA: TGCGCCAGCCCAGCGAGTGCTGAAGCTTTCTTT
D: .
V: TRBV4-1
J: TRBJ1-1
length: 11

CDR3: CASNGFYGYTF
DNA: TGTGCCAGTAACGGGTTCTATGGCTACACCTTC
D: .
V: TRBV19
J: TRBJ1-2
length: 11

CDR3: CASSITGAVSSYEQYF
DNA: TGTGCCAGTAGTATTACGGGAGCTGTCTCCTCCTACGAGCAGTACTTC
D: .
V: TRBV19
J: TRBJ2-7
length: 16

CDR3: CASTPGRYLLAPADEQFF
DNA: TGTGCCAGCACCCCCGGCCGGTACTTATTAGCCCCTGCGGATGAGCAGTTCTTC
D: .
V: TRBV25-1
J: TRBJ2-1
length: 18

CDR3: CASSGPNYGYTF
DNA: TGTGCCAGCTCAGGCCCTAACTATGGCTACACCTTC
D: .
V: TRBV18
J: TRBJ1-2
length: 12

CDR3: CASSEGAGNIGHYGYTF
DNA: TGTGCCAGCAGTGAGGGGGCAGGGAATATAGGTCACTATGGCTACACCTTC
D: .
V: TRBV2
J: TRBJ1-2
length: 17

CDR3: CASSRLQGGSNQPQHF
DNA: TGTGCCAGCAGTCGTCTCCAGGGGGGTAGCAATCAGCCCCAGCATTTT
D: TRBD1
V: TRBV6-4
J: TRBJ1-5
length: 16

CDR3: CASSQDSGDSYNEQFF
DNA: TGCGCCAGCAGCCAAGATTCGGGGGACTCCTACAATGAGCAGTTCTTC
D: .
V: TRBV4-3
J: TRBJ2-1
length: 16

CDR3: CASSLVGEGTEAFF
DNA: TGTGCCAGCAGCTTGGTAGGGGAGGGCACTGAAGCTTTCTTT
D: .
V: TRBV5-4
J: TRBJ1-1
length: 14

CDR3: CASSLAETQAGTNDEQFF
DNA: TGCGCCAGCAGCTTGGCCGAAACGCAAGCCGGGACAAACGATGAGCAGTTCTTC
D: .
V: TRBV5-1
J: TRBJ2-1
length: 18

CDR3: CAGRDYTDTQYF
DNA: TGTGCCGGACGGGACTACACAGATACGCAGTATTTT
D: TRBD2
V: TRBV6-1
J: TRBJ2-3
length: 12

CDR3: CSASRTTPLF
DNA: TGCAGTGCTAGTAGGACTACACCTCTCTTC
D: .
V: TRBV20-1
J: TRBJ2-1
length: 10

CDR3: CASSDNPGRFF
DNA: TGTGCCAGCAGTGATAACCCAGGGCGGTTCTTC
D: .
V: TRBV6-1
J: TRBJ2-1
length: 11

CDR3: CASSFGRQAYEQYF
DNA: TGTGCCAGCAGCTTTGGGCGACAGGCCTACGAGCAGTACTTC
D: .
V: TRBV6-1
J: TRBJ2-7
length: 14

CDR3: CASNPTGANVLTF
DNA: TGCGCCAGCAACCCAACAGGGGCCAACGTCCTGACTTTC
D: .
V: TRBV5-1
J: TRBJ2-6
length: 13